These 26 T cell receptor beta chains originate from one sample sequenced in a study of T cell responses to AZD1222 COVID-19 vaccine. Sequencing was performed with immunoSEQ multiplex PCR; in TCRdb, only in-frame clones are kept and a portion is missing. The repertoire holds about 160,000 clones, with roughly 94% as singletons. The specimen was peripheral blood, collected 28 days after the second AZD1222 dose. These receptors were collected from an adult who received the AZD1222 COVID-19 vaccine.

The CDR3 DNA reads as TGTGCCAGCAGACCCCCGAGACAGGCGTACGAGCAGTACTTC. It translates to CASRPPRQAYEQYF. V gene TRBV21-1 combines with J gene TRBJ2-7; the DNA was not compared with TRBD1, the D call given in the table. TRBV21-1 corresponds to a pseudogene. The CDR3 runs 14 residues.

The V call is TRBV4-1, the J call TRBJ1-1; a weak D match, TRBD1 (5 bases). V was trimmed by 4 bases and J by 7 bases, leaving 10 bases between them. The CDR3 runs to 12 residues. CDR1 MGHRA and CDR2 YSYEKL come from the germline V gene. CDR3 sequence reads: CASSPRGNEAFF. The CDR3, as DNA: TGCGCCAGCAGCCCACGGGGGAATGAAGCTTTCTTT.

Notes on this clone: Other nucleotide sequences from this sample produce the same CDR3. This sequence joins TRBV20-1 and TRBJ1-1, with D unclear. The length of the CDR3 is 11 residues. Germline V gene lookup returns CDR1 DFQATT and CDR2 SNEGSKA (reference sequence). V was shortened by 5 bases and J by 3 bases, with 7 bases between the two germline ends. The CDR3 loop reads CSALRDTEAFF. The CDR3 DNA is TGCAGTGCTCTCCGGGACACTGAAGCTTTCTTT.

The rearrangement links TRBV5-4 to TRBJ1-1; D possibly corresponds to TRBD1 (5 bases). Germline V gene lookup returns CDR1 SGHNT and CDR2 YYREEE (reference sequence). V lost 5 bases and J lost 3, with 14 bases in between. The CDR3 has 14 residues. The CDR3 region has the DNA TGTGCCAGCAGGAAGGGTCAGGGCGACACTGAAGCTTTCTTT. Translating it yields CASRKGQGDTEAFF. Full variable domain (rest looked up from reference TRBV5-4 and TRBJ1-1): ETGVTQSPTHLIKTRGQQVTLRCSSQSGHNTVSWYQQALGQGPQFIFQYYREEENGRGNFPPRFSGLQFPNYSSELNVNALELDDSALYLCASRKGQGDTEAFFGQGTRLTVV.

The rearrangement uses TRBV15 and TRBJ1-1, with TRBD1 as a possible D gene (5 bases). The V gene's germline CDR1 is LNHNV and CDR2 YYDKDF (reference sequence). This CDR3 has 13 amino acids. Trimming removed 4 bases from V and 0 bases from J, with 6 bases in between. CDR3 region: CATSKQVNTEAFF. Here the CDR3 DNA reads TGTGCCACCAGCAAACAGGTGAACACTGAAGCTTTCTTT. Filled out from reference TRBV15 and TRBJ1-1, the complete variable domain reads DAMVIQNPRYQVTQFGKPVTLSCSQTLNHNVMYWYQQKSSQAPKLLFHYYDKDFNNEADTPDNFQSRRPNTSFCFLDIRSPGLGDTAMYLCATSKQVNTEAFFGQGTRLTVV.

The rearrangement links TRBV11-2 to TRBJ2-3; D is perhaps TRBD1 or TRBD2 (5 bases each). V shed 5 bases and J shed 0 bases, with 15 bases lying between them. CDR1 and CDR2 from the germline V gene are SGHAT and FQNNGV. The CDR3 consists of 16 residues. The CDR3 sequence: CASSLTMGVSTDTQYF. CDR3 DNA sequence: TGTGCCAGCAGCCTTACGATGGGGGTTAGCACAGATACGCAGTATTTT.

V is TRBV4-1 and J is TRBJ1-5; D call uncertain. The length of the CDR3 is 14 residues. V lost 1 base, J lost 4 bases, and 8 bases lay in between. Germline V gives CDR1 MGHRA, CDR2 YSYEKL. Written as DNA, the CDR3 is TGCGCCAGCAGCCAAGGCAGATTAAATCAGCCCCAGCATTTT. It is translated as CASSQGRLNQPQHF.

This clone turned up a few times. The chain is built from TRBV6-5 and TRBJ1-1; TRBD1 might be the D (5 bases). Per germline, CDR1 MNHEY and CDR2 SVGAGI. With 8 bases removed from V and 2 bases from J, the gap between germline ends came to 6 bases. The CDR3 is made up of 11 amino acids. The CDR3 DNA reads TGTGCCAGCGACAGTAACACTGAAGCTTTCTTT. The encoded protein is CASDSNTEAFF.

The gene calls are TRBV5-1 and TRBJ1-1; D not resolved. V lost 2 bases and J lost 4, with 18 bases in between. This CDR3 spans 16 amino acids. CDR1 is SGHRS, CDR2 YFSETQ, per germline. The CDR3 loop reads CASSFDGLGVGTEAFF. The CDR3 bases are TGCGCCAGCAGCTTTGACGGTCTGGGCGTAGGCACTGAAGCTTTCTTT.

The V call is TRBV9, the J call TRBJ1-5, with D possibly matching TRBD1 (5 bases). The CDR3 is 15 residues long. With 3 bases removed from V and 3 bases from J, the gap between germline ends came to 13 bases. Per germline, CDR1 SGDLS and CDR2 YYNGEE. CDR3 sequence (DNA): TGTGCCAGCAGCGCCCACGGCGGACACAATCAGCCCCAGCATTTT. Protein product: CASSAHGGHNQPQHF. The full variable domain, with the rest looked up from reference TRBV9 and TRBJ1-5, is DSGVTQTPKHLITATGQRVTLRCSPRSGDLSVYWYQQSLDQGLQFLIQYYNGEERAKGNILERFSAQQFPDLHSELNLSSLELGDSALYFCASSAHGGHNQPQHFGDGTRLSIL.

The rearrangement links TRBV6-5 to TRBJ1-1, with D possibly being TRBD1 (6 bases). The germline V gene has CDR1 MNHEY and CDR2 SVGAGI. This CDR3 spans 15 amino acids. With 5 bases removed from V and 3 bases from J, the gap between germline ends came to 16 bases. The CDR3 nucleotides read TGTGCCAGCAGTCCTCAGGGGCCCCGTTACACTGAAGCTTTCTTT. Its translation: CASSPQGPRYTEAFF.

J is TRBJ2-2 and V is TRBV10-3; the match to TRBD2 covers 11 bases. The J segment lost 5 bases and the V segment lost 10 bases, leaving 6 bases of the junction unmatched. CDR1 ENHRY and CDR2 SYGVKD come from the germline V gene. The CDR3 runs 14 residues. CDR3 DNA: TGTGCCACACACGGGACTAGCGGTACCGGGGAGCTGTTTTTT. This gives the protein CATHGTSGTGELFF.

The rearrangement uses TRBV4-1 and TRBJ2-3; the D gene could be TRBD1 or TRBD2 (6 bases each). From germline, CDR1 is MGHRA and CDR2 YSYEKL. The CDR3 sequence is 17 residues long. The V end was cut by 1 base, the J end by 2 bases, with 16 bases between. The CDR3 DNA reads TGCGCCAGCAGCCAAGGGGTCGGGGGCCCAATCACAGATACGCAGTATTTT. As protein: CASSQGVGGPITDTQYF.

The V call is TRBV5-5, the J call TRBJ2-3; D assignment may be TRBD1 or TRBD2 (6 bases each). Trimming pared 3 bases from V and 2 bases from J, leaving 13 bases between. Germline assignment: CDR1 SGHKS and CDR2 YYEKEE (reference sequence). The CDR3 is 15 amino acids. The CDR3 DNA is TGTGCCAGCAGCTCTGGGGGGCCTTACACAGATACGCAGTATTTT. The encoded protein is CASSSGGPYTDTQYF.

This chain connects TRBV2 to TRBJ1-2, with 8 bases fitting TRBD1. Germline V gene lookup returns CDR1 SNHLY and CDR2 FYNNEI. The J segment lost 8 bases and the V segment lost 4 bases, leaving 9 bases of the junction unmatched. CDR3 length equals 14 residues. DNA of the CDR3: TGTGCCAGCAGTGGAACAGGGGGGTCTCGAGGCTACACCTTC. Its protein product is CASSGTGGSRGYTF.

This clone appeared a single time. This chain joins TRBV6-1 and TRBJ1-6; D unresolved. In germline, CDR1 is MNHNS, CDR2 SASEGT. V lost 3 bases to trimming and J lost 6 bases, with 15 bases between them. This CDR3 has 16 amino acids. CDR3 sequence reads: CASSDPRGEGNSPLHF. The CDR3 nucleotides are TGTGCCAGCAGTGATCCCAGAGGAGAAGGTAATTCACCCCTCCACTTT.

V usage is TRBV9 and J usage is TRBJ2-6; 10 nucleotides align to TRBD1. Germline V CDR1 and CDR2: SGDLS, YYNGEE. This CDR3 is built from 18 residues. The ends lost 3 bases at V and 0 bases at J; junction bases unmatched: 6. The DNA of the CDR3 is TGTGCCAGCAGCGGTTCCCGGGACAGGGGCTCTGGGGCCAACGTCCTGACTTTC. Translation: CASSGSRDRGSGANVLTF.

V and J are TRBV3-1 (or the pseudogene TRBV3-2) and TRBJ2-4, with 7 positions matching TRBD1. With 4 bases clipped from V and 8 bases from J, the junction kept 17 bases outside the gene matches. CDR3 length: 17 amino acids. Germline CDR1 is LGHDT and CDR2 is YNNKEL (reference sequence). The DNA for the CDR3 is TGTGCCAGCAGCCGGGCCGGAAGGGGGCTTTTGATCGACATTCAGTACTTC. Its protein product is CASSRAGRGLLIDIQYF.

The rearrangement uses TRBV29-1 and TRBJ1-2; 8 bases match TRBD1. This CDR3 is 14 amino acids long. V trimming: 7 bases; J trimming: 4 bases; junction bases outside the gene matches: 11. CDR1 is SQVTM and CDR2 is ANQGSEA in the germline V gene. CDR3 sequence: CSAVTGAVPYGYTF. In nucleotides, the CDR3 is TGCAGCGCCGTGACAGGGGCAGTTCCCTATGGCTACACCTTC.

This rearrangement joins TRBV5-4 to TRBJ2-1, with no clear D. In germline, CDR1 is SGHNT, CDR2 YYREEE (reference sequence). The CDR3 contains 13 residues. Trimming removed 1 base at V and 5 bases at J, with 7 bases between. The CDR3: CASSLPNNNEQFF. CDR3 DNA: TGTGCCAGCAGCTTGCCTAATAACAATGAGCAGTTCTTC.

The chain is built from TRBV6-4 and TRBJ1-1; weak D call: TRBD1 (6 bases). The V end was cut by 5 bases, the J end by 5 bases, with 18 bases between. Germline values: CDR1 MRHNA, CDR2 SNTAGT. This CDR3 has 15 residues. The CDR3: CASSQQGGGETEAFF. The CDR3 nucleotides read TGTGCCAGCAGTCAACAGGGAGGAGGAGAGACTGAAGCTTTCTTT.

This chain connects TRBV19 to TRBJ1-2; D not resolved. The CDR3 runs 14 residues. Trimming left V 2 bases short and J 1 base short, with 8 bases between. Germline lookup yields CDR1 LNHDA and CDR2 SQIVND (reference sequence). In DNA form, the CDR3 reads TGTGCCAGTAGTATAACAGCCAGTAACTATGGCTACACCTTC. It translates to CASSITASNYGYTF.

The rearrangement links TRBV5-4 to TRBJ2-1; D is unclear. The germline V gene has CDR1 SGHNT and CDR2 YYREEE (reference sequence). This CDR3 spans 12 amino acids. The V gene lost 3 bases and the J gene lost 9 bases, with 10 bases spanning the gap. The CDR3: CASSSNKGEQFF. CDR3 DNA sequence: TGTGCCAGCAGCTCGAACAAGGGTGAGCAGTTCTTC.

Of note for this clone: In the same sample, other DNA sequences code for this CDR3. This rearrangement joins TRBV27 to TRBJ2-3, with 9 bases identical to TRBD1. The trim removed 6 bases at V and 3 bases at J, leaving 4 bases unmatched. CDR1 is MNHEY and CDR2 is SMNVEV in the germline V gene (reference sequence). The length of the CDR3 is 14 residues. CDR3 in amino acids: CASSPGQGTDTQYF. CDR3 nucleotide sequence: TGTGCCAGCAGCCCAGGACAGGGGACAGATACGCAGTATTTT.

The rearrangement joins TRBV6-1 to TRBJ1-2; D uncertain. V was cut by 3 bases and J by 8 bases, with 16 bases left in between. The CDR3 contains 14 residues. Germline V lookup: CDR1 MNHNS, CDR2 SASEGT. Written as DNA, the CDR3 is TGTGCCAGCAGTGACGGCCAGCGGGGTGGCGGCTACACCTTC. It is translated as CASSDGQRGGGYTF.

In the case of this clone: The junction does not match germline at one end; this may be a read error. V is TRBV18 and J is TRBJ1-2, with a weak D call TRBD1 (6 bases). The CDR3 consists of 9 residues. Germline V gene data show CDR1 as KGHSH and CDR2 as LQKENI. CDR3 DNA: TGTGCCAGCTCACCTCCAGGGGACTTC. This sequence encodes CASSPPGDF.